Below, 15 T cell receptor beta chains from the same sample are listed, as sequenced in a study of molecular identifiers for immune sequencing clone quantification. TCRdb reprocessed the PCR reads via MiXCR and lists one record per CDR3 protein. The profile covers over 600,000 distinct CDR3 sequences, with approximately 20% appearing a single time and around 0.9% taken by the ten largest. The sequencing sample was made of naive CD8+ T cells from blood, with Jurkat cell RNA spiked in. Subset in this sample: FACS-sorted CD8+CD4-CCR7+CD45RA+ naive T cells. These receptors all stem from a human donor in good health. Some libraries in this study had Jurkat cell RNA spiked in.

In its sample, this clonotype was seen many times. V and J are TRBV4-3 and TRBJ2-1; 8 nucleotides match TRBD1. Germline-derived CDR1 and CDR2 are LGHNA and YSLEER. The V segment lost 3 bases and the J segment 7 bases; nucleotides outside the gene matches: 11. The CDR3 has 16 amino acids. Here the CDR3 DNA reads TGCGCCAGCAGCCAGAGTCCCGGGACAGGTAGGAATGAGCAGTTCTTC. Protein sequence: CASSQSPGTGRNEQFF.

Notes on this clonotype: A read error may account for a junction end that differs from germline. The chain joins TRBV6-5 to TRBJ2-2; the D gene is possibly TRBD1 (6 bases). The CDR3 runs 13 residues. The germline V gene encodes CDR1 MNHEY and CDR2 SVGAGI. CDR3 in DNA: TGTGCCGGCAGCAGGGGTGTTACCGGGGAGCTGTTTTTT. Its translation is CAGSRGVTGELFF.

This clonotype was seen many times. The chain uses TRBV10-3 and TRBJ1-1, with 9 bases that match TRBD1. CDR3 length: 11 amino acids. V was pared by 9 bases and J by 11 bases, with 7 bases of the junction left unmatched. Germline CDR1 and CDR2: ENHRY and SYGVKD. The CDR3 loop is CAIGQGSEAFF. CDR3 coding DNA: TGTGCCATTGGACAGGGGTCGGAGGCTTTCTTT.

The sample holds many counts of this clonotype. This chain's CDR3 is CASSLGKRIDEQYF. CDR3 nucleotide sequence: TGTGCCAGTAGTCTCGGAAAGAGGATAGACGAGCAGTACTTC. This rearrangement joins TRBV19 to TRBJ2-7; unclear D gene. The CDR3 is 14 residues long. CDR1 and CDR2 (germline): LNHDA, SQIVND (reference sequence). V lost 5 bases and J lost 5, with 16 bases in between.

The chain carries TRBV5-6 and TRBJ2-7; weak D call: TRBD2 (5 bases). Germline loops: CDR1 SGHDT, CDR2 YYEEEE. The CDR3 has 16 residues. The V and J ends lost 2 bases and 2 bases respectively, with 17 bases between them. CDR3 nucleotide sequence: TGTGCCAGCAGCTTTCAATTGGGAGACTATGCCTACGAGCAGTACTTC. Its translation: CASSFQLGDYAYEQYF.

At least ten counts were recorded for this clonotype. V usage is TRBV19 and J usage is TRBJ2-1; 7 bases align to TRBD2. With V trimmed by 4 bases and J by 6 bases, 3 bases remained unmatched. This CDR3 is 13 amino acids long. The germline V gene encodes CDR1 LNHDA and CDR2 SQIVND (reference sequence). In DNA form, the CDR3 reads TGTGCCAGTAGTACGACTAGCTCCAATGAGCAGTTCTTC. Amino acid sequence: CASSTTSSNEQFF.

This chain links TRBV12-3 or TRBV12-4 with TRBJ2-1, with D perhaps TRBD2 (6 bases). Trimming left V 6 bases short and J 3 bases short, with 12 bases between. The CDR3 consists of 14 residues. CDR3 protein: CASSPGGDYNEQFF. The DNA for the CDR3 is TGTGCCAGCAGCCCTGGCGGGGACTACAATGAGCAGTTCTTC.

In regard to this clonotype: This may come from a read error, since a much larger clone is one base off. The chain combines TRBV12-3 or TRBV12-4 with TRBJ1-1; possibly TRBD1 for D (5 bases). This CDR3 is 12 amino acids long. The CDR3 reads CASGLVRGEAFF. CDR3 nucleotides: TGTGCCAGCGGTTTAGTTAGGGGCGAAGCTTTCTTT.

To note about this clonotype: This may come from a read error, since a much larger clone is one base off. This rearrangement joins TRBV2 to TRBJ2-1; D is unresolved. This CDR3 has 15 residues. Germline V gene lookup returns CDR1 SNHLY and CDR2 FYNNEI. The CDR3 here is CASSEGRGSHNEQFF. CDR3 in DNA: TGTGCCAGCAGTGAAGGACGAGGCTCCCACAATGAGCAGTTCTTC.

At least ten counts were recorded for this clonotype. This chain joins TRBV28 and TRBJ2-5, with TRBD1 matching over 7 bases. The CDR3 is 16 amino acids. Germline CDR1 is MDHEN and CDR2 is SYDVKM. V was pared by 5 bases and J by 2 bases, with 11 bases of the junction left unmatched. The CDR3 region is CASSPNYRGPQETQYF. CDR3 coding DNA: TGTGCCAGCAGTCCAAATTACAGGGGCCCTCAAGAGACCCAGTACTTC.

This rearrangement joins TRBV5-8 to TRBJ2-7; a weak D match, TRBD1 (6 bases). Looked up from germline, CDR1 is SGHTS and CDR2 is YDEGEE. CDR3 size: 16 residues. V lost 0 bases to trimming and J lost 2 bases, with 15 bases between them. The CDR3 region is CASSLGSYRVPYEQYF. The CDR3 DNA follows: TGTGCCAGCAGCTTGGGGTCATACAGGGTTCCCTACGAGCAGTACTTC.

This clonotype was counted at least ten times. The genes are TRBV6-5 and TRBJ2-3; 7 positions agree with TRBD2. The CDR3 is 15 amino acids. The V gene end was trimmed by 4 bases and the J gene end by 4 bases; junction bases not matched to a gene: 8. The V gene's germline CDR1 is MNHEY and CDR2 SVGAGI. The CDR3 spells CASSFRTRGADTQYF. The CDR3 nucleotides read TGTGCCAGCAGTTTCAGGACTAGGGGTGCAGATACGCAGTATTTT.

The table lists this clonotype with many counts. V and J are TRBV5-4 and TRBJ2-7; D remains ambiguous. V lost 5 bases and J 4 bases, leaving 13 bases between the germline ends. Germline CDR1 SGHNT, CDR2 YYREEE (reference sequence). This CDR3 has 13 amino acids. Here the CDR3 reads CASSPAPQYEQYF. CDR3 nucleotide sequence: TGTGCCAGCAGTCCCGCCCCGCAGTACGAGCAGTACTTC.

The V and J genes are TRBV5-4 and TRBJ2-1; TRBD1 might be the D (6 bases). The CDR3 is 16 residues long. V dropped 4 bases and J dropped 4 bases, with 18 bases sitting between them. Germline CDR1 and CDR2: SGHNT and YYREEE (reference sequence). The CDR3 nucleotides are TGTGCCAGCAGCCCCTTTACGGGACAAACATACAATGAGCAGTTCTTC. Amino acids: CASSPFTGQTYNEQFF.

This clonotype was counted at least ten times. The chain couples TRBV4-3 to TRBJ1-4; no firm D call. Germline CDR1 and CDR2: LGHNA and YSLEER. V was pared by 5 bases and J by 0 bases, with 7 bases between. CDR3 length: 14 amino acids. This chain's CDR3 is CASSAYATNEKLFF. Written as DNA, the CDR3 is TGCGCCAGCAGCGCGTACGCAACTAATGAAAAACTGTTTTTT.